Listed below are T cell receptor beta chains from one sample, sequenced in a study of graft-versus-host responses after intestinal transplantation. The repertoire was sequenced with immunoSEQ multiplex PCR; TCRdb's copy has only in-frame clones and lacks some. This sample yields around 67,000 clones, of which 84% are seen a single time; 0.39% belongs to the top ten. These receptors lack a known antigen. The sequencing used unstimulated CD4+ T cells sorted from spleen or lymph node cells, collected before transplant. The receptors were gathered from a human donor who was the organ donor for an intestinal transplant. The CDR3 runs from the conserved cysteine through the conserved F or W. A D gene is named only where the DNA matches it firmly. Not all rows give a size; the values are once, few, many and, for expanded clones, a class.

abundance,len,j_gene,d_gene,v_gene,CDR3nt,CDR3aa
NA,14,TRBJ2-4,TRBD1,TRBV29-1,TGCAGCGTTGGCAGACAGGGCGGGCAAAACATTCAGTACTTC,CSVGRQGGQNIQYF
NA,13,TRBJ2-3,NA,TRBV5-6,TGTGCCAGCAGCGGAGGAGGGCGGGGGCCGCAGTATTTT,CASSGGGRGPQYF
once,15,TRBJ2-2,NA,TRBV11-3,TGTGCCAGCAGCTTTAGGGAGGGGGACACCGGGGAGCTGTTTTTT,CASSFREGDTGELFF
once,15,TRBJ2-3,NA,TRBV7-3,TGTGCCAGCAGCTTAGGCGGGACTTACACAGATACGCAGTATTTT,CASSLGGTYTDTQYF
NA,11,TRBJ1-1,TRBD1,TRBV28,TGTGTCATCAGCCAACAGGGGTCGGCTTTCTTT,CVISQQGSAFF
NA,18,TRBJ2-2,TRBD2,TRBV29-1,TGCAGCGTGGGCCCCCGGGTATTGGCGGGGGGGCACACCGGGGAGCTGTTTTTT,CSVGPRVLAGGHTGELFF
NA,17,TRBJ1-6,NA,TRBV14,TGTGCCAGCAGCCAAGCCACAGGCAACTCCTATAATTCACCCCTCCACTTT,CASSQATGNSYNSPLHF
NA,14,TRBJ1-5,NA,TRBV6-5,TGTGCCAGCAGTCGAGAGGGTCCTAGGTTCCCCCAGCATTTT,CASSREGPRFPQHF
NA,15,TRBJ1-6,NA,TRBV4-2,TGTGCCAGCAGCTCGAATCCCGGACAGAATTCACCCCTCCACTTT,CASSSNPGQNSPLHF
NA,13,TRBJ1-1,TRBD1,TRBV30,TGTGCCTGGAGGACAGGGGGCGGCACTGAAGCTTTCTTT,CAWRTGGGTEAFF
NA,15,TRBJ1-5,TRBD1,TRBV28,TGTGCCAGCAGTTTACGACAGGGGGTCAATCAGCCCCAGCATTTT,CASSLRQGVNQPQHF
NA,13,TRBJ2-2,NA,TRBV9,TGTGCCAGCAGCGTACGGGGGACCGGGGAGCTGTTTTTT,CASSVRGTGELFF
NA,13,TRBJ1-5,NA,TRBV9,TGTGCCAGCAGCGTCTGGCCCAATCAGCCCCAGCATTTT,CASSVWPNQPQHF
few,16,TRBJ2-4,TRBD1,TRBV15,TGTGCCACCAGCTGGGGACAGGGACAGGGGAAAAACATTCAGTACTTC,CATSWGQGQGKNIQYF
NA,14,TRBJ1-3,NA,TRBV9,TGTGCCAGCAGCGTAGTTGCGAACGGAAACACCATATATTTT,CASSVVANGNTIYF
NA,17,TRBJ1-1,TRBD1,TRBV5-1,TGCGCCAGCAGCTTGAGTGACAGGGGCGCTTTTCCCACTGAAGCTTTCTTT,CASSLSDRGAFPTEAFF
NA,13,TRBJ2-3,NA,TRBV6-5,TGTGCCAGCAGTTACAGTATCGGTAGTACGCAGTATTTT,CASSYSIGSTQYF
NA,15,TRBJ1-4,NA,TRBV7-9,TGTGCCAGCAGTCCTGGACGGCGGGGAGGGGAAAAACTGTTTTTT,CASSPGRRGGEKLFF
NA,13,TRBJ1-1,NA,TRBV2,TGTGCCAGCAGTGCAGGCCGATACACTGAAGCTTTCTTT,CASSAGRYTEAFF
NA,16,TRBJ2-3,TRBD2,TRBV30,TGTGCCTGGAGTAAAATTCCCGGGACTAGCATAGATACGCAGTATTTT,CAWSKIPGTSIDTQYF
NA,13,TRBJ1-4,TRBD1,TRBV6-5,TGTGCCAGCAGTCGGACAGGGGGCGAAAAACTGTTTTTT,CASSRTGGEKLFF
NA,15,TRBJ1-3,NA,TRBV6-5,TGTGCCAGCAGTTGGGGAGGGAGCTCTGGAAACACCATATATTTT,CASSWGGSSGNTIYF
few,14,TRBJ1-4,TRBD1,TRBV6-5,TGTGCCAGCAGTCTCGGGACAGGGGTTGAAAAACTGTTTTTT,CASSLGTGVEKLFF
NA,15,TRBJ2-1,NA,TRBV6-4,TGTGCCAGCAGTCCTACAGGGTTCTCCTACAATGAGCAGTTCTTC,CASSPTGFSYNEQFF
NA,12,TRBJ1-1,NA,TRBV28,TGTGCCAGCAGTCCCAGACAGTATGAAGCTTTCTTT,CASSPRQYEAFF
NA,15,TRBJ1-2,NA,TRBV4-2,TGTGCCAGCAGCCAAGAGTTTCGCAGGGACTATGGCTACACCTTC,CASSQEFRRDYGYTF
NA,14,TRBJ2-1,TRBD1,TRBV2,TGTGCCAGCAGTCTCGGGACAGACTACAATGAGCAGTTCTTC,CASSLGTDYNEQFF
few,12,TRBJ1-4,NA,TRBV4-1,TGCGCCAGCAGCCAAGAGGGGCGACGACTGTTTTTT,CASSQEGRRLFF
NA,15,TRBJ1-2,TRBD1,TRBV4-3,TGCGCCAGCAGCCGATCGACAGGGGGCATCTATGGCTACACCTTC,CASSRSTGGIYGYTF
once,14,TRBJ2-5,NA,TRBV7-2,NA,CASSLVLSWETQYF
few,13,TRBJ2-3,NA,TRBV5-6,TGTGCCAGCAGCTCACAGGGCACAGATACGCAGTATTTT,CASSSQGTDTQYF
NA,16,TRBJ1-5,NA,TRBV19,TGTGCCAGTAGTACCCCCCTTGGGGGGAGATATCAGCCCCAGCATTTT,CASSTPLGGRYQPQHF
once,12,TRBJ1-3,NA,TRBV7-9,TGTGCCAGCAGCTTAACGTTAGACACCATATATTTT,CASSLTLDTIYF
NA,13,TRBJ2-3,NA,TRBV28,TGTGCCAGCAGTTTGGCTGGCACAGATACGCAGTATTTT,CASSLAGTDTQYF
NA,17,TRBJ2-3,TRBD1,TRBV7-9,TGTGCCAGCAGCTCCGGGACAGGGTGGGGGGGCACAGATACGCAGTATTTT,CASSSGTGWGGTDTQYF
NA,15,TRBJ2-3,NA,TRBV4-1,TGCGCCAGCAGGTTTGGCAGTCTCCTCACAGATACGCAGTATTTT,CASRFGSLLTDTQYF
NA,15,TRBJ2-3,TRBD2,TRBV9,TGTGCCAGCAGCGAACTAGCGGGGGGGCCTGATACGCAGTATTTT,CASSELAGGPDTQYF
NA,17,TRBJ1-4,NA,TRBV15,TGTGCCACCAGCAGAGATAACCTGGTCGGACAGCAGGAAAAACTGTTTTTT,CATSRDNLVGQQEKLFF
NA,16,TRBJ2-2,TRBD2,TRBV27,TGTGCCAGCAGTTCCCCTAGCGGGGGGCTCACCGGGGAGCTGTTTTTT,CASSSPSGGLTGELFF
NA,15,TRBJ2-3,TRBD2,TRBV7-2,TGTGCCAGCAGCTTAAGCGGGGGCCGCACAGATACGCAGTATTTT,CASSLSGGRTDTQYF
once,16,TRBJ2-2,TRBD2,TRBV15,TGTGCCACCAGCAGGAAAGCGGGACCGTACACCGGGGAGCTGTTTTTT,CATSRKAGPYTGELFF
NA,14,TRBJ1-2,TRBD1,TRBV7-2,TGTGCCAGCAGCTTACAGGGGGCTGGTTATGGCTACACCTTC,CASSLQGAGYGYTF
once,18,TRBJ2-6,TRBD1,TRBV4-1,TGCGCCAGCAGCCGCAGACAGGGGGCTCAGACTGGGGCCAACGTCCTGACTTTC,CASSRRQGAQTGANVLTF
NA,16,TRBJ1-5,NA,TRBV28,TGTGCCAGCAGTTTTATCCAGGGGCTTGGCAATCAGCCCCAGCATTTT,CASSFIQGLGNQPQHF
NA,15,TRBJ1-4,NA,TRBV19,TGTGCCAGTAGTACGGTAGATGCAACTAATGAAAAACTGTTTTTT,CASSTVDATNEKLFF
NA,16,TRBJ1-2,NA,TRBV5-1,TGCGCCAGCAGCTTGTTAGGGGGAAGGGTGGACTATGGCTACACCTTC,CASSLLGGRVDYGYTF
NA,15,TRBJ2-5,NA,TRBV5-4,TGTGCCAGCAGCCTCTCGTCGGGGTCGCAAGAGACCCAGTACTTC,CASSLSSGSQETQYF
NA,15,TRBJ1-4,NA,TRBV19,TGTGCCAGTAGTCCATCAGGGGTGAGATTTGAAAAACTGTTTTTT,CASSPSGVRFEKLFF
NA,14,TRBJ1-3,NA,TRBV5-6,TGTGCCAGCAGCTTGTGGCCCGGGGATCGCACCATATATTTT,CASSLWPGDRTIYF